This passage covers 26 T cell receptor beta chains from one sample sequenced in a study of blood T cell repertoires in COVID-19. Generated by immunoSEQ multiplex PCR, the TCRdb table keeps only in-frame clones and is missing some. Here the sample spans about 410,000 clones, just over 85% being singletons. The sample taken for sequencing was peripheral blood. These receptors all come from a woman under 40 with active or convalescent COVID-19.

For this clone: In the same sample, other DNA sequences code for this CDR3. V gene TRBV2 combines with J gene TRBJ1-2, with D possibly being TRBD1 (6 bases). V dropped 3 bases and J dropped 7 bases, with 15 bases sitting between them. The germline gives CDR1 SNHLY, CDR2 FYNNEI. The CDR3 contains 14 residues. The CDR3 nucleotides read TGTGCCAGCAGTGAGATACAGGGCGCAGGTGGCTACACCTTC. Translated: CASSEIQGAGGYTF.

This clone was counted between two and nine times. For the CDR3, the DNA is TGTGCCAGCAGCTCCGGCACAGGGGAAGCTTCACCCCTCCACTTT. This encodes CASSSGTGEASPLHF. V and J are TRBV7-6 and TRBJ1-6, with 7 bases aligning to TRBD1. This CDR3 has 15 residues. Germline-derived CDR1 and CDR2 are SGHVS and FNYEAQ. The trim removed 4 bases at V and 9 bases at J, leaving 9 bases unmatched.

This clone was counted only a few times. The V call is TRBV19, the J call TRBJ1-2, with D perhaps TRBD1 (5 bases). CDR3 length: 13 residues. CDR1 LNHDA and CDR2 SQIVND come from the germline V gene (reference sequence). Deletions cut 5 bases from V and 0 bases from J, with 7 bases between. The DNA of the CDR3 is TGTGCCAGTAGTTCGACAGCTAACTATGGCTACACCTTC. Translation gives CASSSTANYGYTF.

This clone was detected only once. The chain couples TRBV19 to TRBJ2-1, with TRBD2 identical over 9 bases. With 3 bases clipped from V and 7 bases from J, the junction kept 7 bases outside the gene matches. This CDR3 region has 15 residues. CDR1 is LNHDA, CDR2 SQIVND, per germline (reference sequence). The CDR3, as DNA: TGTGCCAGTAGTATTGTCGCGGGAGGGCCTAATGAGCAGTTCTTC. Encoded protein: CASSIVAGGPNEQFF.

The rearrangement uses TRBV11-2 and TRBJ1-2, with D hard to call. CDR1 is SGHAT, CDR2 FQNNGV, per germline. Trimming took off 5 bases at V and 2 bases at J, with 9 bases between the two ends. This CDR3 spans 13 amino acids. This CDR3 reads CASSPALNYGYTF. CDR3 sequence (DNA): TGTGCCAGCAGCCCTGCCCTAAACTATGGCTACACCTTC.

A few counts support this clone. The genes are TRBV4-1 and TRBJ1-6; TRBD1 agrees at 7 bases. Looked up from germline, CDR1 is MGHRA and CDR2 is YSYEKL. Germline trimming cut 0 bases from V and 0 bases from J; bases unmatched to any gene: 5. This CDR3 spans 18 amino acids. Here the CDR3 DNA reads TGCGCCAGCAGCCAAGAAGGGACAGTAAACTCCTATAATTCACCCCTCCACTTT. Translated, it gives CASSQEGTVNSYNSPLHF.

This clone was seen a handful of times. This rearrangement joins TRBV14 to TRBJ2-1, with 7 bases aligning to TRBD2. Germline CDR1 reads SGHDN; CDR2 reads FVKESK. This CDR3 spans 14 amino acids. J lost 9 bases, V lost 1 base, and 6 bases had no gene match. The CDR3 DNA is TGTGCCAGCAGCCAAGGGACTAGGATCGGTGAGCAGTTCTTC. Protein product: CASSQGTRIGEQFF.

The chain recombines TRBV6-5 with TRBJ1-6; the D is unclear. Trimming removed 0 bases from V and 10 bases from J, with 16 bases in between. Germline V gene lookup returns CDR1 MNHEY and CDR2 SVGAGI. There are 16 residues in the CDR3. CDR3 in amino acids: CASSYSMASSGSPLHF. The DNA of the CDR3 is TGTGCCAGCAGTTACTCGATGGCGAGTAGCGGGTCACCCCTCCACTTT.

This rearrangement joins TRBV4-1 to TRBJ1-4; no reliable D call. This CDR3 region has 17 residues. The germline V gene encodes CDR1 MGHRA and CDR2 YSYEKL. Deletions cut 1 base from V and 1 base from J, with 13 bases between. The CDR3 here is CASSQAFEVRTNEKLFF. Written as DNA, the CDR3 is TGCGCCAGCAGCCAAGCGTTCGAGGTTCGAACTAATGAAAAACTGTTTTTT.

The rearrangement uses TRBV5-4 and TRBJ1-1; the D gene is possibly TRBD1 (6 bases). Looked up from germline, CDR1 is SGHNT and CDR2 is YYREEE (reference sequence). The CDR3 is 14 amino acids. V lost 4 bases to trimming and J lost 1 base, with 11 bases between them. In DNA, the CDR3 is TGTGCCAGCAGCACCGGGACAAAGAACACTGAAGCTTTCTTT. Translating it yields CASSTGTKNTEAFF.

The chain combines TRBV3-1 (or the pseudogene TRBV3-2) with TRBJ1-2; the D is unclear. The V end lost 0 bases, the J end lost 8 bases, and 10 bases lay between the germline ends. The CDR3 consists of 13 residues. Germline assignment: CDR1 LGHDT and CDR2 YNNKEL (reference sequence). This CDR3 reads CASSQDSFSGYTF. In DNA form, the CDR3 reads TGTGCCAGCAGCCAAGACTCTTTTTCCGGCTACACCTTC.

This clone came up a few times. This chain's CDR3 is CASGTRQGAFGYTF. CDR3 nucleotides: TGTGCCAGCGGGACTCGACAGGGGGCGTTTGGCTACACCTTC. This chain uses TRBV2 with TRBJ1-2, with 10 positions matching TRBD1. The CDR3 consists of 14 residues. V dropped 8 bases and J dropped 7; count of bases not matched to a gene: 10. Germline V gives CDR1 SNHLY, CDR2 FYNNEI.

V gene TRBV6-5 combines with J gene TRBJ1-1, with D possibly being TRBD1 (6 bases). CDR1 is MNHEY and CDR2 is SVGAGI in the germline V gene. Deletions cut 7 bases from V and 4 bases from J, with 16 bases between. This CDR3 comprises 14 residues. The CDR3 here is CASNKQGWSTEAFF. CDR3 DNA: TGTGCCAGCAACAAACAGGGTTGGAGCACTGAAGCTTTCTTT.

The chain employs TRBV7-2 and TRBJ2-7; D not resolved. Germline lookup yields CDR1 SGHTA and CDR2 FQGNSA. Trimming cost V 5 bases and J 2 bases, with 13 bases left between them. There are 14 residues in the CDR3. CDR3 DNA: TGTGCCAGCAGCCTTCTCGGTCTTGCCTACGAGCAGTACTTC. As protein: CASSLLGLAYEQYF.

The CDR3 protein is CASSFSGRAEQYF. The CDR3, as DNA: TGCGCCAGCAGCTTCAGCGGGAGAGCCGAGCAGTACTTC. This chain links TRBV5-1 with TRBJ2-7, with 8 positions matching TRBD2. CDR3 length: 13 amino acids. V shed 2 bases and J 6 bases; nucleotides not matched to a gene: 4. Germline assignment: CDR1 SGHRS and CDR2 YFSETQ.

This chain joins TRBV23-1 and TRBJ1-1, with 7 bases fitting TRBD1. TRBV23-1 carries the ORF label, with uncertain function. This CDR3 has 17 residues. Germline trimming cut 4 bases from V and 5 bases from J; bases unmatched to any gene: 16. Written as DNA, the CDR3 is TGCGCCAGCAGTCCCTATAGACAGGGCCTTGACGATACTGAAGCTTTCTTT. It yields the protein CASSPYRQGLDDTEAFF.

The gene calls are TRBV5-1 and TRBJ1-6, with a weak D call TRBD1 (6 bases). The CDR3 extends over 15 amino acids. V lost 2 bases, J lost 9 bases, and 15 bases lay in between. CDR1 is SGHRS, CDR2 YFSETQ, per germline. The CDR3 nucleotides read TGCGCCAGCAGCTTCCGGGACAAACTCTCTTCACCCCTCCACTTT. Amino acids: CASSFRDKLSSPLHF.

The chain joins TRBV7-9 to TRBJ2-7; D call uncertain. There are 15 residues in the CDR3. V shed 1 base and J shed 6 bases, with 16 bases lying between them. In germline, CDR1 is SEHNR, CDR2 FQNEAQ (reference sequence). The CDR3 here is CASSLGAGNRFEQYF. The CDR3 bases are TGTGCCAGCAGCTTAGGGGCAGGAAATAGGTTCGAGCAGTACTTC.

This clone was seen a few times. The chain carries TRBV19 and TRBJ1-2, with a weak D call TRBD1 (6 bases). V lost 9 bases, J lost 1 base, and 12 bases lay in between. CDR3 length equals 13 residues. CDR1 LNHDA and CDR2 SQIVND come from the germline V gene (reference sequence). The CDR3 loop is CASGDIHNYGYTF. The DNA for the CDR3 is TGTGCCAGCGGGGACATACATAACTATGGCTACACCTTC.

The sample holds a few counts of this clone. The CDR3 DNA follows: TGTGCCAGCAGTCCAACAGGGCCCTACGAGCAGTACTTC. Residues: CASSPTGPYEQYF. This chain links TRBV6-6 with TRBJ2-7; tentative D call: TRBD1 (6 bases). Germline assignment: CDR1 MNHNY and CDR2 SVGAGI (reference sequence). Trimming removed 5 bases from V and 2 bases from J, with 10 bases in between. CDR3 length: 13 amino acids.

J is TRBJ2-5 and V is TRBV9; 7 bases line up with TRBD2. Per germline, CDR1 SGDLS and CDR2 YYNGEE. The CDR3 sequence is 13 residues long. V was pared by 6 bases and J by 3 bases, with 5 bases of the junction left unmatched. CDR3 amino acids: CASNRAGEETQYF. As DNA, the CDR3 is TGTGCCAGCAACCGGGCGGGGGAAGAGACCCAGTACTTC.

This chain connects TRBV6-1 to TRBJ1-1, with 7 bases aligning to TRBD1. V lost 2 bases to trimming and J lost 10 bases; unmatched junction nucleotides: 10. Germline values: CDR1 MNHNS, CDR2 SASEGT. The CDR3 totals 14 residues. The CDR3 DNA reads as TGTGCCAGCAGTGAATCGAACAGGGGAATGAGAGCTTTCTTT. Translation gives CASSESNRGMRAFF.

This chain joins TRBV5-1 and TRBJ2-3; the match to TRBD2 covers 7 bases. Trimming took 0 bases from V and 0 from J; bases not matched to a gene: 16. The CDR3 is 20 residues long. Looked up from germline, CDR1 is SGHRS and CDR2 is YFSETQ. The chain's CDR3 is CASSLGLAGDRPSSTDTQYF. CDR3 in DNA: TGCGCCAGCAGCTTGGGACTCGCGGGGGACCGGCCTTCTAGCACAGATACGCAGTATTTT.

V usage is TRBV19 and J usage is TRBJ2-7; no clear D gene. Germline CDR1 is LNHDA and CDR2 is SQIVND (reference sequence). V lost 1 base and J 2 bases, leaving 6 bases between the germline ends. The CDR3 runs 13 residues. The CDR3, as DNA: TGTGCCAGTAGTATAGGAAGCCCCTACGAGCAGTACTTC. This translates into CASSIGSPYEQYF.

Of note for this clone: Mismatch with germline at one junction end may stem from a read error. The chain couples TRBV6-1 to TRBJ1-1; TRBD1 matches 9 bases. CDR3 length equals 14 residues. The germline CDR1 and CDR2 sequences are MNHNS and SASEGT. The CDR3 protein is CASSEVTGGTEAFF. DNA for the CDR3: TGTGCCAGCAGCGAAGTGACAGGGGGGACTGAAGCTTTCTTT.

The rearrangement links TRBV29-1 to TRBJ2-3; D is undetermined. The CDR3 runs to 13 residues. The ends were cut back, 1 base at V and 2 bases at J, with 7 bases in the middle. Germline V gene lookup returns CDR1 SQVTM and CDR2 ANQGSEA. CDR3 nucleotide sequence: TGCAGCGTTGAAGGGGCAGACACAGATACGCAGTATTTT. Its translation is CSVEGADTDTQYF.